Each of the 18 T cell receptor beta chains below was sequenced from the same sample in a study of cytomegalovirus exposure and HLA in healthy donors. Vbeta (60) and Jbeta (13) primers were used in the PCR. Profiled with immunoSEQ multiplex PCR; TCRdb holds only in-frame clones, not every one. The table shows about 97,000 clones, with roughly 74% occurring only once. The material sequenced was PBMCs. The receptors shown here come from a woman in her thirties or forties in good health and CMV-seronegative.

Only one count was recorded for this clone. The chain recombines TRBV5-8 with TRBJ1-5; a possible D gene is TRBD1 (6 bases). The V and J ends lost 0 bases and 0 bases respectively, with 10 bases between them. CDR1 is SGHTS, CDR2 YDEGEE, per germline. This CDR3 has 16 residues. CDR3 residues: CASSLGADSSNQPQHF. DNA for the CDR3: TGTGCCAGCAGCTTGGGAGCGGACAGTAGCAATCAGCCCCAGCATTTT.

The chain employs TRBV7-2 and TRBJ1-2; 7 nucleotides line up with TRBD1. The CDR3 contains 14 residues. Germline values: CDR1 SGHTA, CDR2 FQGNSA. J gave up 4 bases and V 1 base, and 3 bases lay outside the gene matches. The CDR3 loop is CASSLGGQSYGYTF. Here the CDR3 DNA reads TGTGCCAGCAGCTTAGGGGGACAGAGCTATGGCTACACCTTC.

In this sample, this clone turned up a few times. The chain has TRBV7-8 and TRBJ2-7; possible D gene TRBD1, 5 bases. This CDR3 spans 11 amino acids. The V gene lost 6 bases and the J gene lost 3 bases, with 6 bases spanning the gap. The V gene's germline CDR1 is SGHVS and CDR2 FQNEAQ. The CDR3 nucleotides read TGTGCCAGCAGTGACAGCTACGAGCAGTACTTC. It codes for CASSDSYEQYF.

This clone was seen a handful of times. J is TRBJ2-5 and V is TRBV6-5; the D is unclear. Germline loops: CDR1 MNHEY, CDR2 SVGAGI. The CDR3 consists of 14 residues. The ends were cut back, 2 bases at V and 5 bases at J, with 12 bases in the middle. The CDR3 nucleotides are TGTGCCAGCAGTTACGGGTGGAGCCGGGAGACCCAGTACTTC. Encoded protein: CASSYGWSRETQYF.

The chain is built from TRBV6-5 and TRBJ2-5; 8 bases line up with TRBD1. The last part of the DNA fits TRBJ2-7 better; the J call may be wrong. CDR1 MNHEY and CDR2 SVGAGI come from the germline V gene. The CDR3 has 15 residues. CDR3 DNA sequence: TGTGCCAGCAGTCCGGGACAGGAGCCCTCCTACGAGCAGTACTTC. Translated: CASSPGQEPSYEQYF.

The CDR3 sequence: CASSPSDSYEQYF. As DNA, the CDR3 is TGTGCCAGCAGCCCTAGCGATTCCTACGAGCAGTACTTC. This chain connects TRBV6-6 to TRBJ2-7; maybe TRBD2 (6 bases). The ends were cut back, 6 bases at V and 1 base at J, with 10 bases in the middle. The CDR3 sequence is 13 residues long. Germline CDR1 reads MNHNY; CDR2 reads SVGAGI (reference sequence).

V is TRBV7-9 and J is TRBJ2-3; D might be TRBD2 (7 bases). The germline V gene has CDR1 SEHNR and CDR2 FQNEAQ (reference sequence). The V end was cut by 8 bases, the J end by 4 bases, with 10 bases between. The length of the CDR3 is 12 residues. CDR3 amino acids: CASEGGADTQYF. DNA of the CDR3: TGTGCCAGCGAGGGGGGGGCAGATACGCAGTATTTT.

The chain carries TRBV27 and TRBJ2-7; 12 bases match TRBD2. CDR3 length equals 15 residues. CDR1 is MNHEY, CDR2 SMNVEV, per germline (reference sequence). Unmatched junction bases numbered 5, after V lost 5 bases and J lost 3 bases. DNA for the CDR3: TGTGCCAGCAGTAAACCTAGCGGGGGGGGCTACGAGCAGTACTTC. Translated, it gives CASSKPSGGGYEQYF.

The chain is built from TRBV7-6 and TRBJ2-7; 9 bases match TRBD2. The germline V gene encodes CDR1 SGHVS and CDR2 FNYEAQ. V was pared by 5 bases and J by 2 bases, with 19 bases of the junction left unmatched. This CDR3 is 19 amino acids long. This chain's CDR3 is CASSNSDGSGLAGPYEQYF. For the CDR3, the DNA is TGTGCCAGCAGCAACTCGGACGGATCTGGGCTAGCGGGACCCTACGAGCAGTACTTC. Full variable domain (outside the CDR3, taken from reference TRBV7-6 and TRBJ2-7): GAGVSQSPRYKVTKRGQDVALRCDPISGHVSLYWYRQALGQGPEFLTYFNYEAQQDKSGLPNDRFSAERPEGSISTLTIQRTEQRDSAMYRCASSNSDGSGLAGPYEQYFGPGTRLTVT.

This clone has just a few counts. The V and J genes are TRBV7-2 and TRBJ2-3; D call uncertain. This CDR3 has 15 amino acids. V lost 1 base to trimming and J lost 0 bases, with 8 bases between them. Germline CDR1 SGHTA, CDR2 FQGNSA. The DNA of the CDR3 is TGTGCCAGCAGCTTAGTATACGGGAGCACAGATACGCAGTATTTT. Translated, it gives CASSLVYGSTDTQYF.

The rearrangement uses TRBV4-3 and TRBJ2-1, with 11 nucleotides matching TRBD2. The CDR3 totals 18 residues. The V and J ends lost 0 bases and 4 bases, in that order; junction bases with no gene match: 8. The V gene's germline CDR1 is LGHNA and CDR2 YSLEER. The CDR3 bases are TGCGCCAGCAGCCAAGATCTCAAGACTAGCGGGAAGTACAATGAGCAGTTCTTC. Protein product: CASSQDLKTSGKYNEQFF.

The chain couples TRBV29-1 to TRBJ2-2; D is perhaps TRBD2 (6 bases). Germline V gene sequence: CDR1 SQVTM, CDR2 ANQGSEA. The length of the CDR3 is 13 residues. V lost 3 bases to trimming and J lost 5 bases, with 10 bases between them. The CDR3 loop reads CSVDLATTGELFF. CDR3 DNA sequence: TGCAGCGTTGATCTAGCGACAACCGGGGAGCTGTTTTTT.

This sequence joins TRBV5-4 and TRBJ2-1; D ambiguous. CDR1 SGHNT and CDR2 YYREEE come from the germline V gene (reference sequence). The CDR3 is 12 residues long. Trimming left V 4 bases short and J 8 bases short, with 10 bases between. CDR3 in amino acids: CASSQDLYEQFF. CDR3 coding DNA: TGTGCCAGCAGCCAGGATCTCTATGAGCAGTTCTTC.

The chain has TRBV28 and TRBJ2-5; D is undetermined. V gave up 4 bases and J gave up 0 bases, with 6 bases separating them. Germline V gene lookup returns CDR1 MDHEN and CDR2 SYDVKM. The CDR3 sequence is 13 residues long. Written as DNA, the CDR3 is TGTGCCAGCAGTTCCGACAACCAAGAGACCCAGTACTTC. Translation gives CASSSDNQETQYF.

Here the CDR3 reads CASSPSGSSYEQYF. Written as DNA, the CDR3 is TGTGCCAGCAGCCCGTCGGGATCCTCCTACGAGCAGTACTTC. The chain combines TRBV7-9 with TRBJ2-7; TRBD2 is a possible D gene (5 bases). Germline lookup yields CDR1 SEHNR and CDR2 FQNEAQ (reference sequence). The CDR3 has 14 amino acids. The germline V and J ends were trimmed by 5 bases and 0 bases, with 11 bases remaining between them.

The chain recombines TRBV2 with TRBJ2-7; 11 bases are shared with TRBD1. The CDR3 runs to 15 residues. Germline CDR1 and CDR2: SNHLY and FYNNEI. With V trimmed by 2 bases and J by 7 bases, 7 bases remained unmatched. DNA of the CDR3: TGTGCCAGCAGTGAACCCGGACAGGGGGCAAGGGAGCAGTACTTC. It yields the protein CASSEPGQGAREQYF.

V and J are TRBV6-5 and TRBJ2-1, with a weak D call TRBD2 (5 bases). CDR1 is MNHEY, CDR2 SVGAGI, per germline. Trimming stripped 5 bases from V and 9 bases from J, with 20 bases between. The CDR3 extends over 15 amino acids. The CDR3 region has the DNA TGTGCCAGCAGTGCAAGCCCGGGAATAGTAAGTGAGCAGTTCTTC. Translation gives CASSASPGIVSEQFF.

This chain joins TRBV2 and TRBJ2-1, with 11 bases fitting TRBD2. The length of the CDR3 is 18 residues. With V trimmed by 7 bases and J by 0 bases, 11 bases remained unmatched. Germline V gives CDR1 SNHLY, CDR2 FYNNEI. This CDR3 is CASIGASGRLSSYNEQFF. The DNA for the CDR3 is TGTGCCAGCATTGGGGCTAGCGGGAGGCTCAGCTCCTACAATGAGCAGTTCTTC.